Reported below is one T cell receptor (beta chain). The antigen is undetermined. The record originates from a study of cytomegalovirus exposure and HLA in healthy donors. Profiled with immunoSEQ multiplex PCR; TCRdb holds only in-frame clones, not every one. The sample includes some 140,000 clones, 86% of them seen just once. Study-level findings and limits: Reports indicated that the classifier achieved high specificity and sensitivity in diagnosing cytomegalovirus status.

Sequenced material: PBMCs. This sequence originates from a man between 18 and 35 years old in good health and CMV-seropositive.

The CDR3 DNA reads as TGTGCCACCACACCCTTCGAGGGGACAGGGTTTTCCCAGCCCCAGCATTTT. This codes for CATTPFEGTGFSQPQHF. The V call is TRBV15, the J call TRBJ1-5, with 9 bases fitting TRBD1. The V gene's germline CDR1 is LNHNV and CDR2 YYDKDF (reference sequence). V lost 7 bases and J lost 7; bases outside the gene matches: 17. The CDR3 runs 17 residues.